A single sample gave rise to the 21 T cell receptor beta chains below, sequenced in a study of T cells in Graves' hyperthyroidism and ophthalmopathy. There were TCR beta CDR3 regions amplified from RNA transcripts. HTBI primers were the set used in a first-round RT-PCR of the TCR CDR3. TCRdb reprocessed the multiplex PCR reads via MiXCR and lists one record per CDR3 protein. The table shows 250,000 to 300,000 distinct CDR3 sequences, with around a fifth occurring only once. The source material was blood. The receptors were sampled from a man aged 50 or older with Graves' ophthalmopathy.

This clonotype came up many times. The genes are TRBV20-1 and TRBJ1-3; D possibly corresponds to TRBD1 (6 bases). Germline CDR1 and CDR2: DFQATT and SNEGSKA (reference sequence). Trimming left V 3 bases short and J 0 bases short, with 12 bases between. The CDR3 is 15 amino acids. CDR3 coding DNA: TGCAGTGCTAGTATGGGGGGCCGCTCTGGAAACACCATATATTTT. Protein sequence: CSASMGGRSGNTIYF.

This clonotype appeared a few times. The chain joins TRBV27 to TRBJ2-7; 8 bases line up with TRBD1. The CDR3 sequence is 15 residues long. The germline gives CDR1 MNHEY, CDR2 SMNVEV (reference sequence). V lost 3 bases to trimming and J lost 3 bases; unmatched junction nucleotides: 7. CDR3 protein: CASSFSGTGYYEQYF. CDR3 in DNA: TGTGCCAGCAGTTTTTCCGGGACAGGCTACTACGAGCAGTACTTC.

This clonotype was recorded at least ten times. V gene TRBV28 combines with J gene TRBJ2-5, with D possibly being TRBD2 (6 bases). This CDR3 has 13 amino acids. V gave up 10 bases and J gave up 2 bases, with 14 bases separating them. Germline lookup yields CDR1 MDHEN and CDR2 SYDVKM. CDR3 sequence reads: CATGSGPQETQYF. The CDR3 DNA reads TGTGCCACCGGGAGCGGACCGCAAGAGACCCAGTACTTC.

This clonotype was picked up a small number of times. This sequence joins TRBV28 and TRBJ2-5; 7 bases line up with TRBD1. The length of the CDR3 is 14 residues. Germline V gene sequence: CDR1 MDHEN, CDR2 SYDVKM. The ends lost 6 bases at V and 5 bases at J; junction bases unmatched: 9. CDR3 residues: CASSPGTATETQYF. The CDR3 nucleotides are TGTGCCAGCAGCCCCGGGACAGCTACTGAGACCCAGTACTTC.

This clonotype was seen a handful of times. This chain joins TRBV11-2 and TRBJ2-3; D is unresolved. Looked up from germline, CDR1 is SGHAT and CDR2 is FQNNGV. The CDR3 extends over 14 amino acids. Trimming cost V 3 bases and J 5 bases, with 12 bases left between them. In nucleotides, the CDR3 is TGTGCCAGCAGCTTGGGAAGGGCCGTAGATACGCAGTATTTT. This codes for CASSLGRAVDTQYF.

CDR3 bases: TGTGCCAGTAGCAAGGGACTAGCGGGCGTCTCCAATGAGCAGTTCTTC. Translation: CASSKGLAGVSNEQFF. This chain connects TRBV19 to TRBJ2-1; 12 nucleotides match TRBD2. CDR3 length: 16 amino acids. V gave up 6 bases and J gave up 6 bases; unmatched junction bases: 9. Germline V gene sequence: CDR1 LNHDA, CDR2 SQIVND (reference sequence).

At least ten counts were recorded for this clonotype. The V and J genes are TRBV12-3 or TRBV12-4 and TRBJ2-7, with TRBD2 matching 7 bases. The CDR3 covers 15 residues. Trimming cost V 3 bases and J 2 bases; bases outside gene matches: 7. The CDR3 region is CASSLGGAATYEQYF. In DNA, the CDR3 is TGTGCCAGCAGTTTGGGAGGGGCTGCAACCTACGAGCAGTACTTC.

The CDR3 DNA sequence: TGTGCCAGCAGCCCCGGAGGCCTGAACAATGAGCAGTTCTTC. Translation gives CASSPGGLNNEQFF. The rearrangement joins TRBV9 to TRBJ2-1; a weak D match, TRBD2 (5 bases). There are 14 residues in the CDR3. The germline CDR1 and CDR2 sequences are SGDLS and YYNGEE. V was cut by 4 bases and J by 5 bases, with 13 bases left in between.

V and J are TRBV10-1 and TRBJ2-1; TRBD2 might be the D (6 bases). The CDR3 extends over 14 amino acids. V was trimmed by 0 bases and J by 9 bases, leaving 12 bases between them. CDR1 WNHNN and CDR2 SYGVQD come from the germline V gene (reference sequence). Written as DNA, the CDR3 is TGCGCCAGCAGTGAGTCGGTCATGGGGGGTGAGCAGTTCTTC. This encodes CASSESVMGGEQFF.

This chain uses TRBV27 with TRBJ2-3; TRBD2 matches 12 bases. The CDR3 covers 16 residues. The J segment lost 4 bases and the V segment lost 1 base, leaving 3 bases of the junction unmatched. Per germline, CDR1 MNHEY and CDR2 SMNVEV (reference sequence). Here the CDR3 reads CASSLWTSGKADTQYF. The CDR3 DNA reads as TGTGCCAGCAGTTTATGGACTAGCGGGAAAGCAGATACGCAGTATTTT.

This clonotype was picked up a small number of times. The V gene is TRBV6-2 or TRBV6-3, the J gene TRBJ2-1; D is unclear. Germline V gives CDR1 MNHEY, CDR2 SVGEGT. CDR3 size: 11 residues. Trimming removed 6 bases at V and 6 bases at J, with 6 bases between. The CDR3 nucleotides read TGTGCCAGCAGCTCGATCAATGAGCAGTTCTTC. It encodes CASSSINEQFF.

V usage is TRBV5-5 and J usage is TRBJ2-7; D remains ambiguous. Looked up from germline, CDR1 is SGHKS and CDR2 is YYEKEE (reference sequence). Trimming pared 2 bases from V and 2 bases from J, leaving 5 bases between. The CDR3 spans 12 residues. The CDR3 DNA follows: TGTGCCAGCAGCTTCCCCACCTACGAGCAGTACTTC. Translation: CASSFPTYEQYF.

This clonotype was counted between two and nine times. CDR3 region: CASSTSGRGETQYF. Written as DNA, the CDR3 is TGTGCCAGCAGTACTAGCGGGAGGGGGGAGACCCAGTACTTC. The rearrangement links TRBV28 to TRBJ2-5; 13 bases are a match to TRBD2. Germline lookup yields CDR1 MDHEN and CDR2 SYDVKM. This CDR3 has 14 residues. The V gene end was trimmed by 5 bases and the J gene end by 5 bases; junction bases not matched to a gene: 2.

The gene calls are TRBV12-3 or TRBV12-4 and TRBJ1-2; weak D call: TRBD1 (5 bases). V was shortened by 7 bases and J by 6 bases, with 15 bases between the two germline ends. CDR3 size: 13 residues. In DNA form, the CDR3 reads TGTGCCAGCACCCCTTGGAGGGGACATGGCTACACCTTC. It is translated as CASTPWRGHGYTF.

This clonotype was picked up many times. The CDR3 nucleotides are TGCGCCAGCAGCTTGGAGGGGGCGGAAGGCTACACCTTC. Translation gives CASSLEGAEGYTF. The V and J genes are TRBV5-1 and TRBJ1-2; 7 nucleotides align to TRBD1. This CDR3 contains 13 residues. The trim removed 0 bases at V and 8 bases at J, leaving 4 bases unmatched. CDR1 is SGHRS, CDR2 YFSETQ, per germline.

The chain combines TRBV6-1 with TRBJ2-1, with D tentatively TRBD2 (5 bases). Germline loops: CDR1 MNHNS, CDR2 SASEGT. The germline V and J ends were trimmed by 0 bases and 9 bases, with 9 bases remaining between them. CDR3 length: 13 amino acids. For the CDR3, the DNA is TGTGCCAGCAGTGAAGCGCGACGGGGTGAGCAGTTCTTC. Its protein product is CASSEARRGEQFF.

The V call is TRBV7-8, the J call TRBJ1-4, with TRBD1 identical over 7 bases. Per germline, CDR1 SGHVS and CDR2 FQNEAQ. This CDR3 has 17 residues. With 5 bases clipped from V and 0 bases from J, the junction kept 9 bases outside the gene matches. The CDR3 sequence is CASSAGGQGATNEKLFF. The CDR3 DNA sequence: TGTGCCAGCAGCGCGGGGGGGCAGGGGGCAACTAATGAAAAACTGTTTTTT.

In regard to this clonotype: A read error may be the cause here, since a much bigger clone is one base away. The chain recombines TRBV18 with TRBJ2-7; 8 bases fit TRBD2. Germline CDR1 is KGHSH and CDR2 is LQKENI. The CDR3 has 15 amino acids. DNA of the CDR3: TGTGCCAGCTCACCATTGAGCGGGAGTCAGTACGAGCAGCACTTC. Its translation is CASSPLSGSQYEQHF. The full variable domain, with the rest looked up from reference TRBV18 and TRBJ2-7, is NAGVMQNPRHLVRRRGQEARLRCSPMKGHSHVYWYRQLPEEGLKFMVYLQKENIIDESGMPKERFSAEFPKEGPSILRIQQVVRGDSAAYFCASSPLSGSQYEQHFGPGTRLTVT.

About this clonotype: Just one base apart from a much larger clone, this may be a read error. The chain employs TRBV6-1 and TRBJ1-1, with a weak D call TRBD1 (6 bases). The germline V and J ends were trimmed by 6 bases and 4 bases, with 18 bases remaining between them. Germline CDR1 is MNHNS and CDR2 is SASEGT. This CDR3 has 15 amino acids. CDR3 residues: CASRTGLLMSTEAFF. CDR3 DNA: TGTGCCAGCAGGACAGGTCTACTTATGAGCACTGAAGCTTTCTTT.

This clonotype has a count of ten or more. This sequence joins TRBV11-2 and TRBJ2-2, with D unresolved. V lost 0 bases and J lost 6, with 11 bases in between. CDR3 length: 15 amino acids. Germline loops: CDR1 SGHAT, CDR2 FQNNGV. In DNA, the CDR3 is TGTGCCAGCAGCTTAGATTTAGGGTTTGCCGGGGAGCTGTTTTTT. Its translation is CASSLDLGFAGELFF.

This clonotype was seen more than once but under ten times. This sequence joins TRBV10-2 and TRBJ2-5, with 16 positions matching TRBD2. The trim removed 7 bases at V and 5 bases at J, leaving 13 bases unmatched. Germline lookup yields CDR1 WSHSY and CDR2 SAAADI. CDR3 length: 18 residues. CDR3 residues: CASKGLAGGKISGETQYF. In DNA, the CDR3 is TGCGCCAGCAAGGGACTAGCGGGAGGGAAAATCTCCGGGGAGACCCAGTACTTC.